This section outlines one TCR beta chain sequence together with its context. The CDR3 has 13 residues. Germline V CDR1 and CDR2: SNHLY, FYNNEI. This entry belongs to a study of tumor-infiltrating lymphocytes in oesophageal squamous cell carcinoma. TCRdb re-called the PCR reads through MiXCR, storing one row per CDR3 protein. This repertoire shows fewer than 20,000 distinct CDR3 sequences, roughly 41% found once; its top ten account for approximately 12%. The clonotype originates from a male donor with esophageal squamous cell carcinoma. The chain links TRBV2 to TRBJ2-1; perhaps TRBD1 as D (5 bases). The J call may be incorrect, as the DNA end agrees better with TRBJ1-2. The specimen sequenced was normal esophageal tissue next to the tumor. The CDR3 coding sequence is TGTGCCAGCAGCGGGGACGCCAACTATGGCTACACCTTC. Amino acid sequence: CASSGDANYGYTF.